This T cell receptor (beta chain) emerged from a study of blood T cell repertoires in COVID-19. For the study at large: Both acute and convalescent COVID-19 samples were obtained from the United States, Italy and Spain. T cells, B-cell-depleted T cells, or PBMCs provided the cDNA or gDNA that served as material.

How the authors handled the data: Using reference gene primer amplification, nucleated cell counts were estimated. Profiling relied on immunoSEQ multiplex PCR, and the TCRdb table lists in-frame clones only, not all of them. V and J calls and clone size are as listed in that table; D and trimming were resolved from the DNA. The table has around 26,000 clones, roughly 80% seen once; the top ten hold under 75%. CDR3 length: 15 amino acids. With 10 bases clipped from V and 7 bases from J, the junction kept 14 bases outside the gene matches. The germline V gene encodes CDR1 SNHLY and CDR2 FYNNEI. The source of this sequence is a woman older than 75 with acute or convalescent COVID-19. The sample consisted of peripheral blood. The chain recombines TRBV2 with TRBJ2-1; 9 positions match TRBD2. The CDR3 DNA reads TGTGCCACCCATGGTGGGGGCGGGGGGGCGAATGAGCAGTTCTTC. This encodes CATHGGGGGANEQFF.